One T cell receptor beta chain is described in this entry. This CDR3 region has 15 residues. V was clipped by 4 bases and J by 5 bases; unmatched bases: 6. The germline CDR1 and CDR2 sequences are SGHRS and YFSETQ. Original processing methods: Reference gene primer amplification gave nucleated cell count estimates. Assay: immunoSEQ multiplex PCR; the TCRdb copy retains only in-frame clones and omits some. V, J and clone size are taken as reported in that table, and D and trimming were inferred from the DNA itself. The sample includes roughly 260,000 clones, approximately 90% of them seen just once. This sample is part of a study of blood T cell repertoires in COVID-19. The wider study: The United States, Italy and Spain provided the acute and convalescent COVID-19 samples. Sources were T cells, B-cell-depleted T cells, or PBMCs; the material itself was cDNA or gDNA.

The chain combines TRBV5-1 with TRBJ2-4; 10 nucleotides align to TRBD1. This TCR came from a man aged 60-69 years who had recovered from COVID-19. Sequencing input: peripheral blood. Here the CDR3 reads CASSREGQGENIQYF. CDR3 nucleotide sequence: TGCGCCAGCAGCCGCGAAGGACAGGGGGAAAACATTCAGTACTTC.